The 32 T cell receptor beta chains in this list originate from one sample, sequenced in a study of blood T cell repertoires in COVID-19. Some clones are missing from TCRdb's copy, which holds only in-frame ones; the method was immunoSEQ multiplex PCR. The sample consists of 130,000 to 150,000 clones, 80% to 90% of them appearing once. The sequenced sample was peripheral blood. These TCRs come from a woman aged 45-65 years with acute or convalescent COVID-19.

This chain joins TRBV27 and TRBJ1-2, with 10 bases matching TRBD1. The CDR3 loop spans 15 amino acids. V lost 3 bases, J lost 8 bases, and 9 bases stayed unmatched. The germline CDR1 and CDR2 sequences are MNHEY and SMNVEV (reference sequence). CDR3 sequence reads: CASSLGQGREVGYTF. DNA for the CDR3: TGTGCCAGCAGTTTGGGACAGGGGCGGGAAGTGGGCTACACCTTC.

This clone came up many times. CDR3 sequence reads: CASSGTGGLLSGNTIYF. The CDR3 region has the DNA TGTGCCAGCAGCGGGACAGGGGGTCTTCTCTCTGGAAACACCATATATTTT. The genes are TRBV5-4 and TRBJ1-3; 11 nucleotides match TRBD1. The CDR3 has 17 residues. Germline-derived CDR1 and CDR2 are SGHNT and YYREEE (reference sequence). J was trimmed by 0 bases and V by 4 bases; bases with no gene match: 6.

This clone was counted a few times. V and J are TRBV7-3 and TRBJ2-3; TRBD2 is a possible D gene (5 bases). V was shortened by 5 bases and J by 3 bases, with 15 bases between the two germline ends. This CDR3 is 15 amino acids long. CDR1 and CDR2 (germline): SGHTA, FQGTGA. The CDR3: CASSVLGDRTDTQYF. In nucleotides, the CDR3 is TGTGCCAGCAGCGTACTAGGCGATCGTACAGATACGCAGTATTTT. The complete variable domain, with remaining parts taken from reference TRBV7-3 and TRBJ2-3, reads GAGVSQTPSNKVTEKGKYVELRCDPISGHTALYWYRQSLGQGPEFLIYFQGTGAADDSGLPNDRFFAVRPEGSVSTLKIQRTERGDSAVYLCASSVLGDRTDTQYFGPGTRLTVL.

The V call is TRBV28, the J call TRBJ2-7, with D tentatively TRBD2 (6 bases). Germline CDR1 MDHEN, CDR2 SYDVKM. This CDR3 comprises 12 residues. V dropped 2 bases and J dropped 6 bases, with 8 bases sitting between them. In DNA form, the CDR3 reads TGTGCCAGCAGTTTAATGACTAGCGAGCAGTACTTC. It is translated as CASSLMTSEQYF.

This chain joins TRBV5-6 and TRBJ1-4; D uncertain. The germline V gene encodes CDR1 SGHDT and CDR2 YYEEEE. The CDR3 loop spans 16 amino acids. The V gene lost 4 bases and the J gene lost 8 bases, with 21 bases spanning the gap. The CDR3 reads CASSHRTGSFSEKLFF. The CDR3 region has the DNA TGTGCCAGCAGCCATCGAACCGGGTCATTCAGCGAAAAACTGTTTTTT.

The chain has TRBV7-9 and TRBJ2-1, with 9 bases matching TRBD2. Unmatched junction bases numbered 9, after V lost 6 bases and J lost 6 bases. Germline V CDR1 and CDR2: SEHNR, FQNEAQ (reference sequence). The length of the CDR3 is 15 residues. CDR3 residues: CASSQIAGAFNEQFF. The CDR3 coding sequence is TGTGCCAGCAGTCAAATAGCGGGAGCCTTCAATGAGCAGTTCTTC.

This clone was seen more than once but under ten times. The chain's CDR3 is CASTLEEGQPQHF. As DNA, the CDR3 is TGTGCCAGCACCCTGGAGGAGGGTCAGCCCCAGCATTTT. The rearrangement uses TRBV12-3 or TRBV12-4 and TRBJ1-5; D is unclear. Trimming removed 7 bases from V and 6 bases from J, with 13 bases in between. The CDR3 is 13 amino acids.

There are a few counts of this clone. The genes are TRBV2 and TRBJ1-1; 7 nucleotides line up with TRBD1. The CDR3 is 16 amino acids. V lost 2 bases to trimming and J lost 0 bases; unmatched junction nucleotides: 6. CDR1 SNHLY and CDR2 FYNNEI come from the germline V gene. Here the CDR3 reads CASSEKLTGLNTEAFF. As DNA, the CDR3 is TGTGCCAGCAGTGAAAAACTGACAGGGCTGAACACTGAAGCTTTCTTT.

The chain joins TRBV4-1 to TRBJ1-2; the D gene is possibly TRBD1 (5 bases). CDR1 is MGHRA, CDR2 YSYEKL, per germline. V lost 8 bases to trimming and J lost 7 bases, with 26 bases between them. CDR3 size: 16 residues. This chain's CDR3 is CASHLAPGGYDGGYTF. In DNA form, the CDR3 reads TGCGCCAGCCACCTCGCCCCCGGGGGGTATGATGGTGGCTACACCTTC.

The CDR3 here is CASSEPGLAGNSYEQYF. The CDR3 bases are TGTGCCAGTAGTGAGCCGGGACTAGCGGGAAACTCCTACGAGCAGTACTTC. The chain links TRBV19 to TRBJ2-7; 13 positions match TRBD2. After removal of 5 bases from V and 0 bases from J, the junction contained 7 bases not matched to a gene. The CDR3 runs 17 residues. Germline values: CDR1 LNHDA, CDR2 SQIVND (reference sequence).

This clone showed up just once. This sequence joins TRBV7-6 and TRBJ1-4, with D tentatively TRBD1 (6 bases). The germline V and J ends were trimmed by 3 bases and 0 bases, with 11 bases remaining between them. Germline CDR1 reads SGHVS; CDR2 reads FNYEAQ. This CDR3 is built from 16 residues. CDR3 amino acids: CASSFSGAPTNEKLFF. The CDR3 nucleotides read TGTGCCAGCAGCTTTTCAGGGGCCCCAACTAATGAAAAACTGTTTTTT.

There are a few counts of this clone. The chain employs TRBV6-5 and TRBJ2-7, with D possibly TRBD2 on 5 matching bases. CDR1 is MNHEY and CDR2 is SVGAGI in the germline V gene. The CDR3 spans 13 residues. V dropped 6 bases and J dropped 6 bases, with 15 bases sitting between them. CDR3 sequence: CASRVNRGSEQYF. In DNA form, the CDR3 reads TGTGCCAGCAGGGTAAATCGTGGGAGCGAGCAGTACTTC.

A single count supports this clone. The chain joins TRBV2 to TRBJ2-3; no firm D call. Germline V CDR1 and CDR2: SNHLY, FYNNEI. The CDR3 is made up of 13 amino acids. With 6 bases removed from V and 2 bases from J, the gap between germline ends came to 9 bases. In DNA, the CDR3 is TGTGCCAGCAGAAGTGGGCCCACAGATACGCAGTATTTT. It is translated as CASRSGPTDTQYF.

The chain carries TRBV28 and TRBJ2-1; a weak D match, TRBD1 (6 bases). V gave up 8 bases and J gave up 7 bases, with 18 bases separating them. Looked up from germline, CDR1 is MDHEN and CDR2 is SYDVKM. The CDR3 is 14 residues long. CDR3 DNA: TGTGCCAGCTCGCGGCAGGGGTCGAGGAATGAGCAGTTCTTC. It encodes CASSRQGSRNEQFF.

This chain links TRBV10-2 with TRBJ2-7, with 11 bases matching TRBD1. This CDR3 is 14 amino acids long. Germline trimming cut 10 bases from V and 2 bases from J; bases unmatched to any gene: 7. The V gene's germline CDR1 is WSHSY and CDR2 SAAADI. CDR3 amino acids: CATLPGQGAYEQYF. The CDR3 nucleotides read TGCGCCACCCTGCCGGGACAGGGGGCCTACGAGCAGTACTTC.

This clone was seen once. The CDR3 loop is CASARQNLNTEAFF. DNA for the CDR3: TGTGCCAGCGCCAGACAGAATTTGAACACTGAAGCTTTCTTT. The chain uses TRBV2 and TRBJ1-1; D is perhaps TRBD1 (5 bases). The length of the CDR3 is 14 residues. Germline V gene sequence: CDR1 SNHLY, CDR2 FYNNEI. The V and J ends lost 8 bases and 0 bases respectively, with 13 bases between them.

This clone came up a few times. CDR3 nucleotides: TGTGCCAGCAGGCGACAGGGATCCGAAAAACTGTTTTTT. This translates into CASRRQGSEKLFF. The chain is built from TRBV6-5 and TRBJ1-4, with 7 bases lining up with TRBD1. Germline assignment: CDR1 MNHEY and CDR2 SVGAGI. The CDR3 totals 13 residues. The J segment lost 8 bases and the V segment lost 6 bases, leaving 6 bases of the junction unmatched.

The chain carries TRBV2 and TRBJ2-7; 10 nucleotides align to TRBD2. Germline CDR1 reads SNHLY; CDR2 reads FYNNEI. Unmatched junction bases numbered 6, after V lost 1 base and J lost 0 bases. The CDR3 extends over 17 amino acids. CDR3 nucleotides: TGTGCCAGCAGTGAAGAACGACTAGCGGGTGCCTCCTACGAGCAGTACTTC. Its translation: CASSEERLAGASYEQYF.

The rearrangement joins TRBV27 to TRBJ2-5; TRBD2 aligns across 13 bases. The CDR3 totals 14 residues. Per germline, CDR1 MNHEY and CDR2 SMNVEV (reference sequence). Germline trimming cut 5 bases from V and 3 bases from J; bases unmatched to any gene: 0. As DNA, the CDR3 is TGTGCCAGCAGTGGGACTAGCGGGAAAGAGACCCAGTACTTC. Translation gives CASSGTSGKETQYF.

The chain employs TRBV2 and TRBJ2-7, with TRBD1 identical over 10 bases. Trimming cost V 8 bases and J 5 bases; bases outside gene matches: 12. Per the germline V gene, CDR1 is SNHLY and CDR2 is FYNNEI. The CDR3 extends over 15 amino acids. In DNA, the CDR3 is TGTGCCAGCCGCCGCCCAGGACAGGGGGAGGACGAGCAGTACTTC. Protein: CASRRPGQGEDEQYF.

The CDR3 DNA sequence: TGTGCCAGCAGCCTTCGACAGGGGCAAAACTATGGCTACACCTTC. Its translation: CASSLRQGQNYGYTF. This rearrangement joins TRBV6-5 to TRBJ1-2; TRBD1 matches at 8 bases. Unmatched junction bases numbered 8, after V lost 6 bases and J lost 2 bases. The CDR3 is 15 residues long. Germline CDR1 reads MNHEY; CDR2 reads SVGAGI.

Of note for this clone: Other DNA sequences in the same sample also yield this CDR3. The CDR3 coding sequence is TGTGCCAGCAGCCGGGACAGGGGCTACGAGCAGTACTTC. Translation: CASSRDRGYEQYF. V usage is TRBV6-6 and J usage is TRBJ2-7; 10 nucleotides match TRBD1. With V trimmed by 6 bases and J by 3 bases, 2 bases remained unmatched. Germline CDR1 reads MNHNY; CDR2 reads SVGAGI (reference sequence). The CDR3 spans 13 residues.

The chain recombines TRBV6-5 with TRBJ1-2; D call uncertain. The CDR3 extends over 15 amino acids. V lost 1 base to trimming and J lost 4 bases, with 13 bases between them. CDR1 and CDR2 (germline): MNHEY, SVGAGI. Here the CDR3 reads CASSYLVSGRYGYTF. The CDR3 nucleotides read TGTGCCAGCAGTTACTTGGTGTCGGGTCGCTATGGCTACACCTTC.

The genes are TRBV4-1 and TRBJ2-3, with 12 bases fitting TRBD2. Trimming cost V 4 bases and J 6 bases; bases outside gene matches: 5. The CDR3 has 15 residues. Germline-derived CDR1 and CDR2 are MGHRA and YSYEKL. The CDR3 spells CASSPLAGGIDTQYF. The CDR3, as DNA: TGCGCCAGCAGCCCACTAGCGGGGGGTATTGATACGCAGTATTTT.

The chain has TRBV10-3 and TRBJ1-2; D gene unclear. V was cut by 0 bases and J by 8 bases, with 16 bases left in between. Germline values: CDR1 ENHRY, CDR2 SYGVKD. The CDR3 consists of 15 residues. Here the CDR3 reads CAISESARAVSGYTF. Here the CDR3 DNA reads TGTGCCATCAGTGAGTCGGCGCGTGCGGTGAGCGGCTACACCTTC.

V and J are TRBV10-3 and TRBJ2-2; TRBD2 aligns across 13 bases. This CDR3 spans 18 amino acids. Germline loops: CDR1 ENHRY, CDR2 SYGVKD. Trimming removed 6 bases from V and 8 bases from J; junction bases left unmatched: 15. The CDR3 sequence: CAISESAGLAGLMGELFF. The DNA of the CDR3 is TGTGCCATCAGCGAATCGGCGGGACTAGCGGGACTTATGGGGGAGCTGTTTTTT.

The rearrangement links TRBV9 to TRBJ2-5, with D perhaps matching TRBD1 (8 bases). V dropped 3 bases and J dropped 5 bases, with 14 bases sitting between them. The CDR3 is 14 amino acids. Germline V gene data show CDR1 as SGDLS and CDR2 as YYNGEE. Written as DNA, the CDR3 is TGTGCCAGCAGCGCACAGGGGGGGAGGGAGACCCAGTACTTC. This translates into CASSAQGGRETQYF.

The chain recombines TRBV11-2 with TRBJ2-1; D perhaps matches TRBD2 (6 bases). Per germline, CDR1 SGHAT and CDR2 FQNNGV. V lost 1 base, J lost 5 bases, and 6 bases lay in between. The CDR3 runs 13 residues. The CDR3 sequence: CASSLGGDNEQFF. The CDR3 DNA reads as TGTGCCAGCAGCTTAGGCGGGGACAATGAGCAGTTCTTC.

The rearrangement uses TRBV5-1 and TRBJ1-6; D remains unclear. V gave up 0 bases and J gave up 0 bases, with 10 bases separating them. The length of the CDR3 is 17 residues. The germline V gene encodes CDR1 SGHRS and CDR2 YFSETQ. Written as DNA, the CDR3 is TGCGCCAGCAGCTTGGAGGACTCCAGCTCCTATAATTCACCCCTCCACTTT. It specifies CASSLEDSSSYNSPLHF.

V gene TRBV6-5 combines with J gene TRBJ2-2; perhaps TRBD2 as D (7 bases). Trimming removed 5 bases from V and 5 bases from J, with 15 bases in between. The CDR3 has 15 residues. CDR1 is MNHEY, CDR2 SVGAGI, per germline. The CDR3 loop is CASSPRTRGTGELFF. CDR3 DNA: TGTGCCAGCAGTCCCCGGACTAGGGGGACCGGGGAGCTGTTTTTT.

The chain combines TRBV5-1 with TRBJ2-2; perhaps TRBD2 as D (5 bases). V gave up 5 bases and J gave up 2 bases, with 10 bases separating them. The CDR3 is made up of 14 amino acids. Germline V gene lookup returns CDR1 SGHRS and CDR2 YFSETQ. DNA of the CDR3: TGCGCCAGCAGGCGGGCTCTTAACACCGGGGAGCTGTTTTTT. It encodes CASRRALNTGELFF.

This sequence joins TRBV15 and TRBJ1-1; no clear D. Trimming left V 1 base short and J 10 bases short, with 10 bases between. Germline V CDR1 and CDR2: LNHNV, YYDKDF (reference sequence). The CDR3 contains 12 residues. CDR3 sequence (DNA): TGTGCCACCAGCAGAGTCCCCGGGGTAGCTTTCTTT. This codes for CATSRVPGVAFF.